This entry lists 16 T cell receptor beta chains sequenced from one sample in a study of tumor-infiltrating lymphocytes in primary liver carcinoma. Co-extracting RNA and DNA was done with roughly 17-32 mg of unsorted bulk tissue as input. Production of TCR beta cDNA used around 500 ng total RNA together with a constant-region primer. Slightly modified ARM-PCR with three nested multiplex PCR rounds yielded TCR beta libraries. The two initial PCR rounds, nine to eleven cycles each, used TRBV1-TRBV30 forward and C-beta reverse primers. A single record per CDR3 protein comes from TCRdb applying MiXCR to the multiplex PCR reads. The sample holds around 79,000 distinct CDR3 sequences; roughly 71% are singletons and the top ten take less than 30%. Material for sequencing was tumor-adjacent normal liver tissue. Receptors originate from a man aged 35 to 55 with primary liver carcinoma and hepatitis B virus infection.

As to this clonotype: A much larger clone sits a single nucleotide away, making a read error possible. This chain joins TRBV7-9 and TRBJ2-1; 9 bases line up with TRBD2. CDR3 length equals 16 residues. J lost 8 bases, V lost 6 bases, and 14 bases had no gene match. Germline assignment: CDR1 SEHNR and CDR2 FQNEAQ (reference sequence). This CDR3 is CASSPGGSGRYDEQFF. The DNA of the CDR3 is TGTGCCAGCAGTCCCGGTGGAAGCGGGAGGTACGATGAGCAGTTCTTC.

CDR3 sequence (DNA): TGTGCCAGCAGTCCAGCGCCAGGACAGGGATACTCCTACGAGCAGTACTTC. The encoded protein is CASSPAPGQGYSYEQYF. The rearrangement links TRBV6-6 to TRBJ2-7, with 8 bases that match TRBD1. V lost 5 bases, J lost 0 bases, and 12 bases stayed unmatched. The CDR3 length is 17 residues. Germline V gene sequence: CDR1 MNHNY, CDR2 SVGAGI (reference sequence).

Concerning this clonotype itself: Without the conserved terminal phenylalanine or tryptophan, this CDR3 likely stems from a read error. J is TRBJ2-1 and V is TRBV29-1, with a tentative D call TRBD1 (6 bases). This CDR3 comprises 12 residues. Trimming shortened V by 2 bases and J by 7 bases, and 9 bases separated the two germline ends. Germline V gene sequence: CDR1 SQVTM, CDR2 ANQGSEA. CDR3 amino acids: CSVELTGNEQFL. The DNA of the CDR3 is TGCAGCGTTGAACTGACAGGAAATGAGCAGTTCTTA.

The V and J genes are TRBV12-3 or TRBV12-4 and TRBJ1-5; D perhaps matches TRBD1 (6 bases). This CDR3 is built from 13 residues. CDR3 sequence reads: CASCKQGGQPQHF. The CDR3, as DNA: TGTGCGAGCTGTAAACAGGGAGGGCAGCCCCAGCATTTT.

A note on this clonotype: One end of the junction does not line up with germline, which may come from a read error. J is TRBJ1-1 and V is TRBV5-4, with D unresolved. The CDR3 loop spans 14 amino acids. Germline loops: CDR1 SGHNT, CDR2 YYREEE (reference sequence). The CDR3 here is CASSMVDDGYKALF. CDR3 coding DNA: TGTGCCAGTAGCATGGTCGACGACGGTTACAAAGCTCTCTTT.

Turning to this clonotype: One end of the junction fails to match germline, which may point to a read error. CDR3 in amino acids: CASSYGGIQEIQYF. CDR3 DNA sequence: TGTGCCAGCAGTTACGGGGGGATCCAAGAGATCCAGTACTTC. The V call is TRBV6-5, the J call TRBJ2-5; maybe TRBD2 (6 bases). Germline V CDR1 and CDR2: MNHEY, SVGAGI. This CDR3 spans 14 amino acids.

This clonotype was counted ten times or more. The V call is TRBV20-1, the J call TRBJ1-1; D gene unclear. V lost 7 bases and J lost 0, with 15 bases in between. This CDR3 contains 14 residues. Looked up from germline, CDR1 is DFQATT and CDR2 is SNEGSKA (reference sequence). The CDR3 loop is CSGLKRALNTEAFF. CDR3 DNA: TGCAGTGGCCTAAAGAGAGCTTTGAACACTGAAGCTTTCTTT.

A single count supports this clonotype. An end of the junction does not agree with germline; a read error may underlie this. V and J are TRBV4-2 and TRBJ2-5; TRBD1 is a possible D gene (7 bases). The CDR3 has 16 residues. Germline assignment: CDR1 LGHNA and CDR2 YNFKEQ. CDR3 sequence: CVSSQGGTGREGTQYF. CDR3 bases: TGTGTCAGCAGCCAGGGGGGAACAGGGCGGGAAGGGACCCAGTACTTC.

A word on this clonotype: A read error is likely, as this CDR3 ends without the conserved phenylalanine or tryptophan. This chain joins TRBV24-1 and TRBJ2-2; 7 bases are a match to TRBD1. The CDR3 loop spans 15 amino acids. Germline trimming cut 3 bases from V and 7 bases from J; bases unmatched to any gene: 7. Germline CDR1 KGHDR, CDR2 SFDVKD. The CDR3 bases are TGTGCCACCAGTGATGAGGGGGCAGACAGCGGGGAGCTGTTTTCT. Translated, it gives CATSDEGADSGELFS.

Comments on this clonotype: The conserved phenylalanine or tryptophan normally closing the CDR3 is absent here, so this likely arose from a read error. This chain links TRBV7-9 with TRBJ2-7, with D hard to call. This CDR3 comprises 12 residues. Trimming removed 5 bases from V and 7 bases from J, with 12 bases in between. CDR1 is SEHNR and CDR2 is FQNEAQ in the germline V gene (reference sequence). The CDR3 loop reads CASSEQNYEQYL. The CDR3 DNA follows: TGTGCCAGCAGCGAACAGAACTATGAGCAGTACTTA.

On this clonotype: The junction differs from germline at one of its ends, possibly a read error. The genes are TRBV7-8 and TRBJ2-7; D call uncertain. The CDR3 sequence is 16 residues long. Germline V gene lookup returns CDR1 SGHVS and CDR2 FQNEAQ. CDR3 sequence (DNA): TGCGCCATCAGCAGTCAAGCCAGGATGAGCTCCTACGAGCAGTACTTC. Translation gives CAISSQARMSSYEQYF.

The V call is TRBV5-8, the J call TRBJ2-4; tentatively, D is TRBD2 (6 bases). V was cut by 4 bases and J by 2 bases, with 16 bases left in between. The CDR3 contains 16 residues. Germline CDR1 is SGHTS and CDR2 is YDEGEE. The CDR3 nucleotides are TGTGCCAGCAGCCTGGGACTTGTGGGCCCCAAAAACATTCAGTACTTC. Residues: CASSLGLVGPKNIQYF.

As concerns this clonotype: This may arise from a read error, as a much more abundant clone is one base away. V usage is TRBV5-1 and J usage is TRBJ2-5; 7 positions agree with TRBD2. The CDR3 runs 16 residues. Per the germline V gene, CDR1 is SGHRS and CDR2 is YFSETQ. Here the CDR3 reads CASSLEASGLQETQNF. The CDR3 DNA follows: TGCGCCAGCAGCTTGGAGGCTAGCGGTCTTCAAGAGACCCAGAACTTC.

This chain joins TRBV4-1 and TRBJ2-2; perhaps TRBD2 as D (5 bases). V lost 6 bases, J lost 3 bases, and 11 bases lay in between. Germline values: CDR1 MGHRA, CDR2 YSYEKL. The CDR3 extends over 14 amino acids. CDR3 bases: TGCGCCAGCAGAGTAGTGGGAGACACCGGGGAGCTGTTTTTT. This translates into CASRVVGDTGELFF.

This clonotype was observed a few times. The chain joins TRBV6-2 or TRBV6-3 to TRBJ2-1; a possible D gene is TRBD2 (5 bases). V lost 2 bases to trimming and J lost 9 bases, with 11 bases between them. The germline V gene encodes CDR1 MNHEY and CDR2 SVGEGT. The CDR3 has 13 residues. The CDR3 is CASSYQLVSEQFF. The CDR3, as DNA: TGTGCCAGCAGTTACCAACTAGTCAGTGAGCAGTTCTTC.

This clonotype has ten or more counts. The chain has TRBV5-4 and TRBJ2-5; 7 bases map to TRBD2. Germline trimming cut 1 base from V and 3 bases from J; bases unmatched to any gene: 3. CDR3 length: 14 amino acids. Looked up from germline, CDR1 is SGHNT and CDR2 is YYREEE (reference sequence). CDR3 in DNA: TGTGCCAGCAGCTTGAGTCTAGCGGAAGAGACCCAGTACTTC. The encoded protein is CASSLSLAEETQYF.